Reported below is one T cell receptor beta chain. Through a sample-barcoded 5' primer and a J-beta primer mix, a second PCR was run for roughly 6 to 12 cycles. MiXCR was run by TCRdb on the 5' RACE reads, yielding one entry per CDR3 protein. The sample records 1.2 million to 1.5 million distinct CDR3 sequences, approximately 40% being singletons. The data were obtained in a study of blood T cells in healthy people across ages. The CDR3 consists of 13 residues. The sequence was obtained from a woman between 18 and 29 years old in good health. The chain has TRBV21-1 and TRBJ1-2; the table's D call, TRBD1, was not checked against the DNA. TRBV21-1 represents a pseudogene. What was sequenced was blood. This chain's CDR3 is CARPRVRAYGYTF. In DNA form, the CDR3 reads TGTGCCAGACCTAGGGTCCGGGCCTATGGCTACACCTTC.